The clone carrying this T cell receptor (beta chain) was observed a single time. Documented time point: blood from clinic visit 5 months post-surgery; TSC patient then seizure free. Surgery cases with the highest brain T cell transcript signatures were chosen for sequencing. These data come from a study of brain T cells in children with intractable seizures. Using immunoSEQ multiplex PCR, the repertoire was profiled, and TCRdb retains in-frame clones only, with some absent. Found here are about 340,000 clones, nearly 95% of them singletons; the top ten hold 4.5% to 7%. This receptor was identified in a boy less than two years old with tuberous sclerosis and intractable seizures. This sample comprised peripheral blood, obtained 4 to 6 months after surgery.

For the CDR3, the DNA is TGTGCCAGCAGTTATGGGGACAGGGGGAACACTGAAGCTTTCTTT. Its translation: CASSYGDRGNTEAFF. The chain is built from TRBV28 and TRBJ1-1, with 10 bases identical to TRBD1. Unmatched junction bases numbered 3, after V lost 4 bases and J lost 1 base. The CDR3 covers 15 residues. CDR1 MDHEN and CDR2 SYDVKM come from the germline V gene.